The 8 T cell receptor beta chains below come from one sample, sequenced in a study of blood T cell repertoires in COVID-19. The assay was immunoSEQ multiplex PCR, and TCRdb's table has in-frame clones only and misses some. The data contain over 350,000 clones, roughly nine tenths of them singletons. Sequenced input: PBMCs or T cells enriched from blood (not recorded which). These receptors all come from a woman under 30 with acute COVID-19.

The J gene is TRBJ2-1, the V gene TRBV5-1; D may be TRBD2 (5 bases). Germline CDR1 and CDR2: SGHRS and YFSETQ. The CDR3 loop spans 16 amino acids. V gave up 0 bases and J gave up 4 bases, with 14 bases separating them. The CDR3, as DNA: TGCGCCAGCAGCTTGGCGGGGTCGGGTAGTTACAATGAGCAGTTCTTC. Translation: CASSLAGSGSYNEQFF.

This clone came up once. The genes are TRBV11-2 and TRBJ2-7, with 9 nucleotides matching TRBD2. Germline assignment: CDR1 SGHAT and CDR2 FQNNGV. The length of the CDR3 is 14 residues. The trim removed 4 bases at V and 2 bases at J, leaving 3 bases unmatched. For the CDR3, the DNA is TGTGCCAGCAGCTCGACTAGCGGCCCCTACGAGCAGTACTTC. Protein product: CASSSTSGPYEQYF. The full variable domain, in which reference TRBV11-2 and TRBJ2-7 provide the parts outside the CDR3, is EAGVAQSPRYKIIEKRQSVAFWCNPISGHATLYWYQQILGQGPKLLIQFQNNGVVDDSQLPKDRFSAERLKGVDSTLKIQPAKLEDSAVYLCASSSTSGPYEQYFGPGTRLTVT.

The rearrangement joins TRBV13 to TRBJ2-2; D is ambiguous. The V end lost 3 bases, the J end lost 2 bases, and 10 bases lay between the germline ends. Germline V gives CDR1 PRHDT, CDR2 FYEKMQ (reference sequence). This CDR3 is 15 amino acids long. CDR3 region: CASSFSPPNTGELFF. The CDR3, as DNA: TGTGCCAGCAGCTTTAGTCCTCCTAACACCGGGGAGCTGTTTTTT.

J is TRBJ2-3 and V is TRBV30; D unresolved. The germline V gene encodes CDR1 GTSNPN and CDR2 SVGIG (reference sequence). Trimming removed 1 base from V and 0 bases from J, with 11 bases in between. There are 15 residues in the CDR3. The CDR3 region is CAWSGADISTDTQYF. The CDR3 DNA is TGTGCCTGGAGTGGTGCCGACATTAGCACAGATACGCAGTATTTT.

V usage is TRBV3-1 (or the pseudogene TRBV3-2) and J usage is TRBJ1-2; D uncertain. Germline assignment: CDR1 LGHDT and CDR2 YNNKEL (reference sequence). Deletions cut 1 base from V and 4 bases from J, with 10 bases between. The CDR3 spans 14 residues. CDR3 coding DNA: TGTGCCAGCAGCCAAGCGTGGTCGGGCTATGGCTACACCTTC. This gives the protein CASSQAWSGYGYTF.

This chain connects TRBV4-1 to TRBJ2-3, with a tentative D call TRBD1 (5 bases). This CDR3 is built from 14 residues. Trimming cost V 2 bases and J 4 bases, with 10 bases left between them. CDR1 is MGHRA and CDR2 is YSYEKL in the germline V gene. The CDR3 DNA sequence: TGCGCCAGCAGCCAACAAGGGGCCGCAGATACGCAGTATTTT. It is translated as CASSQQGAADTQYF.

The gene calls are TRBV19 and TRBJ1-1; 7 bases fit TRBD1. The CDR3 consists of 14 residues. Trimming at V came to 6 bases and at J to 1 base, leaving 5 bases not matched to a gene. CDR1 and CDR2 from the germline V gene are LNHDA and SQIVND (reference sequence). The CDR3 region is CASRQGGGNTEAFF. In DNA form, the CDR3 reads TGTGCCAGTAGGCAGGGGGGAGGGAACACTGAAGCTTTCTTT.

Points on this clone: Other nucleotide sequences from this sample produce the same CDR3. This chain joins TRBV9 and TRBJ1-6; tentatively, D is TRBD1 (5 bases). Germline V gene data show CDR1 as SGDLS and CDR2 as YYNGEE. Trimming took 2 bases from V and 0 from J, leaving 6 bases between them. This CDR3 has 15 residues. The CDR3 nucleotides are TGTGCCAGCAGCGTTGACAGCTCCTATAATTCACCCCTCCACTTT. It yields the protein CASSVDSSYNSPLHF.